This T cell receptor (beta chain) is drawn from a study of response to subunit inactivated influenza vaccine. This CDR3 is built from 12 residues. The V end was cut by 2 bases, the J end by 6 bases, with 4 bases between. The germline V gene has CDR1 ENHRY and CDR2 SYGVKD. Only one count was recorded for this clonotype. The antigen is undetermined. TCRdb used MiXCR to reprocess the RT-PCR reads, holding one entry per CDR3 protein. This sample has hundreds of thousands of distinct CDR3 sequences, with roughly 14% found just once. Findings and limits, study-wide: Each seasonal flu vaccination may recruit only limited new T cells, authors suggested.

The chain joins TRBV10-3 to TRBJ2-2; D not certain. The input for sequencing was PBMCs from blood, taken 14 days before vaccination. The receptor was derived from a middle-aged man who received an inactivated influenza vaccine. For the CDR3, the DNA is TGTGCCATCAGTGAGGTAGCCGGGGAGCTGTTTTTT. Protein sequence: CAISEVAGELFF.